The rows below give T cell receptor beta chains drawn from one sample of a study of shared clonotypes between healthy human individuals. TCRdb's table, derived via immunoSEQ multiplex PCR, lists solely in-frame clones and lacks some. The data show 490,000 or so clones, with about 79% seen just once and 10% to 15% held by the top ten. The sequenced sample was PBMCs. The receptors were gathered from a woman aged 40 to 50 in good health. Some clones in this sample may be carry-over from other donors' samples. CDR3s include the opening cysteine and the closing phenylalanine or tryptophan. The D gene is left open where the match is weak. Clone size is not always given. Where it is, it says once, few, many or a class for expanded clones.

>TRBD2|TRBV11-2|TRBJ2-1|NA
CASSLQGLAGPSSYNEQFF
TGTGCCAGCAGCTTACAGGGACTAGCGGGCCCGAGCTCCTACAATGAGCAGTTCTTC
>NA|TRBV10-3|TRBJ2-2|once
CVISQRTNTGELFF
TGTGTCATCAGTCAGCGAACGAACACCGGGGAGCTGTTTTTT
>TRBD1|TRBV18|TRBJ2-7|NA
CASSTGGTYEQYF
TGTGCCAGCTCGACAGGGGGAACCTACGAGCAGTACTTC
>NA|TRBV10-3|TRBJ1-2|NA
CAISDRGEDYGYTF
TGTGCCATCAGTGACCGGGGCGAGGACTATGGCTACACCTTC
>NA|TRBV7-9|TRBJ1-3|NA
CASSLDGGAGNTIYF
TGTGCCAGCAGCTTAGACGGGGGTGCTGGAAACACCATATATTTT
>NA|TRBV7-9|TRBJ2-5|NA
CASSLSSQPETQYF
TGTGCCAGCAGCTTAAGTAGTCAACCAGAGACCCAGTACTTC
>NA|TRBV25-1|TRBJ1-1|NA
CASSSSFGGPMNTEAFF
TGTGCCAGCAGTTCATCCTTCGGGGGTCCTATGAACACTGAAGCTTTCTTT
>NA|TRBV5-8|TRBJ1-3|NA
CASSRKGTPAGNTIYF
TGTGCCAGCAGCCGGAAAGGGACACCGGCAGGAAACACCATATATTTT
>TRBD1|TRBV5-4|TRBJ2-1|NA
CASSFDRAQGEQFF
TGTGCCAGCAGCTTCGACAGGGCCCAAGGTGAGCAGTTCTTC
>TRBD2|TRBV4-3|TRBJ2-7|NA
CASSQFSRPGLASEQYF
TGCGCCAGCAGCCAATTCTCACGTCCGGGACTAGCTAGCGAGCAGTACTTC
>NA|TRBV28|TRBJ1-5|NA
CASSSMVNLGALNQPQHF
TGTGCCAGCAGTTCCATGGTTAACCTTGGGGCCCTGAATCAGCCCCAGCATTTT
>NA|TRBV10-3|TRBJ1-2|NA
CAISETRTEDYGYTF
TGTGCCATCAGTGAGACCCGGACAGAGGACTATGGCTACACCTTC
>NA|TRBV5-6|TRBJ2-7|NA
CASSFARATYEQYF
TGTGCCAGCAGCTTTGCCCGGGCTACCTACGAGCAGTACTTC
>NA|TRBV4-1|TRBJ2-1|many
CASSQERDEFF
TGCGCCAGCAGCCAAGAGAGGGATGAGTTCTTC
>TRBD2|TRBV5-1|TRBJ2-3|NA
CASSLHASGTKDTQYF
TGCGCCAGCAGCTTGCACGCTAGCGGGACAAAAGATACGCAGTATTTT
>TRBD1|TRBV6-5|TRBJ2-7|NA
CATLDREAYEQYF
TGTGCCACCCTGGACAGGGAAGCCTACGAGCAGTACTTC
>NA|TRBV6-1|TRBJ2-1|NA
CASSEWGSYNEQFF
TGTGCCAGCAGTGAGTGGGGTTCCTACAATGAGCAGTTCTTC
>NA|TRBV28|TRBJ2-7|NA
CASSEPPGQQYF
TGTGCCAGCAGTGAACCCCCGGGACAACAATACTTC
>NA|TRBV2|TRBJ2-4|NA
CASSEALGSRNIQYF
TGTGCCAGCAGTGAAGCGCTGGGCAGTAGAAACATTCAGTACTTC
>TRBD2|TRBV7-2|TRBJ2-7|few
CASSWVAGGPHEQYF
TGTGCCAGCAGCTGGGTAGCGGGAGGGCCGCACGAGCAGTACTTC
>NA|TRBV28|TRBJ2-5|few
CASSPLGGTQETQYF
TGTGCCAGCAGTCCACTTGGGGGAACCCAAGAGACCCAGTACTTC
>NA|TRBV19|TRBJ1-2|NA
CASSRGARGYTF
TGTGCCAGTAGCCGGGGGGCGCGAGGCTACACCTTC
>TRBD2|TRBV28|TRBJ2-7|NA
CASSSRWLAGGTSYEQYF
TGTGCCAGCAGTTCGAGGTGGCTAGCGGGAGGTACGTCCTACGAGCAGTACTTC
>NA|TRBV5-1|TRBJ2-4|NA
CASRPASSKNIQYF
TGCGCCAGCAGACCTGCCTCGTCCAAAAACATTCAGTACTTC
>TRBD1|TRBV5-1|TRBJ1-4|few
CASSSGQGANNEKLFF
TGCGCCAGCAGCTCCGGACAGGGGGCCAATAATGAAAAACTGTTTTTT
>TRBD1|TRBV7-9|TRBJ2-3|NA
CASSRDRYTDTQYF
TGTGCCAGCAGCCGGGACAGATACACAGATACGCAGTATTTT
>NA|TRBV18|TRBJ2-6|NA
CASSPQSGAGANVLTF
TGTGCCAGCTCACCACAATCAGGGGCCGGGGCCAACGTCCTGACTTTC
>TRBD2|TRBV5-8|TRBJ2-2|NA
CASSFPLSGMNTGELFF
TGTGCCAGCAGTTTTCCACTTAGCGGGATGAACACCGGGGAGCTGTTTTTT
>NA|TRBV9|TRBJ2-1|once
CASSVGPPSAEQFF
TGTGCCAGCAGCGTAGGTCCCCCTAGCGCGGAGCAGTTCTTC
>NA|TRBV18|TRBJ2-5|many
CASSPLAASDAETQYF
TGTGCCAGCTCACCACTTGCCGCTTCCGACGCAGAGACCCAGTACTTC
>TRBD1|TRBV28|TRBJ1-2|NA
CASRTQKTGGNYGYTF
TGTGCCAGCAGGACCCAGAAAACAGGGGGCAACTATGGCTACACCTTC
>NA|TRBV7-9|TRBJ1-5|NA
CASSLAGSQPQHF
TGTGCCAGCAGCTTAGCTGGGTCTCAGCCCCAGCATTTT
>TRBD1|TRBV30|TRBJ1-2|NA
CAWRASPLYRGNYGYTF
TGTGCCTGGAGGGCTTCCCCTCTCTACAGGGGCAACTATGGCTACACCTTC
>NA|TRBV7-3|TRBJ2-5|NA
CASSFEGSETQYF
TGTGCCAGCAGCTTTGAGGGTAGCGAGACCCAGTACTTC
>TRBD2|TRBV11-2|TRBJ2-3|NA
CASSSAGGTTDTQYF
TGTGCCAGCAGCTCAGCGGGAGGGACCACAGATACGCAGTATTTT
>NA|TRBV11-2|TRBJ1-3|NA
CASSLVGRPSGNTIYF
TGTGCCAGCAGCTTAGTGGGCAGACCCTCTGGAAACACCATATATTTT